The source of this T cell receptor (beta chain) is a study of shared clonotypes between healthy human individuals. Study-level information: Per-donor plates numbered three CD4 naive, three CD4 memory, two CD8 naive and one CD8 memory.

CDR1 and CDR2 from the germline V gene are MNHEY and SVGAGI. Deletions cut 2 bases from V and 1 base from J, with 9 bases between. The CDR3 is 14 residues long. A note on this clone: The sample has other DNA sequences that encode this CDR3 too.

Cells designated naive CD8 were CD45RO-negative and were positively selected for CCR7, with terminally differentiated effector memory CD45RA+ cells excluded. Every one of the donors was a Caucasian adult that lived in Nashville, Tennessee. Measured with immunoSEQ multiplex PCR; TCRdb has only the in-frame clones, and not every one. The table includes roughly 1,800,000 clones, about 94% detected once. The sequence was obtained from a man between 18 and 29 years old in good health. The sequenced sample was naive CD8+ T cells sorted from blood. This sequence joins TRBV6-5 and TRBJ2-7; D gene uncertain. The CDR3 DNA follows: TGTGCCAGCAGTTACACCCAGGAATCCTACGAGCAGTACTTC. Amino acids: CASSYTQESYEQYF.